The next 24 T cell receptor beta chains were all read from a single sample in a study of blood T cell repertoires in COVID-19. The method was immunoSEQ multiplex PCR; TCRdb's version includes in-frame clones alone and lacks a portion of them. The table includes about 250,000 clones, approximately 88% detected once. The sample comprised peripheral blood. The receptors shown here come from a woman in her twenties or thirties with COVID-19, enrolled during active disease.

CDR3 DNA sequence: TGTGCCAGCAGCCCCAGGGGAGGGGGGTACCAAGAGACCCAGTACTTC. Its protein is CASSPRGGGYQETQYF. This rearrangement joins TRBV11-2 to TRBJ2-5, with a possible D match to TRBD2 (7 bases). This CDR3 has 16 amino acids. CDR1 is SGHAT, CDR2 FQNNGV, per germline. Trimming cost V 5 bases and J 0 bases, with 16 bases left between them.

The chain has TRBV11-3 and TRBJ2-1; TRBD2 might be the D (7 bases). V lost 6 bases and J 9 bases, leaving 24 bases between the germline ends. Germline V gene lookup returns CDR1 SGHNT and CDR2 YENEEA. The CDR3 runs to 16 residues. The CDR3 reads CASSINSGGNTAEQFF. The CDR3, as DNA: TGTGCCAGCAGTATCAACTCGGGGGGCAATACGGCTGAGCAGTTCTTC.

The rearrangement uses TRBV18 and TRBJ1-6; tentatively, D is TRBD1 (6 bases). The CDR3 has 16 residues. Germline V gene lookup returns CDR1 KGHSH and CDR2 LQKENI. The V and J ends lost 2 bases and 6 bases respectively, with 14 bases between them. CDR3 protein: CASSPSQTGSNSPLHF. CDR3 DNA: TGTGCCAGCTCACCATCCCAGACAGGTTCTAATTCACCCCTCCACTTT.

Here the CDR3 DNA reads TGTGCCAGCAGCTTAGACCCTGGGGGGGGCTCAGCGGCCAAAAACATTCAGTACTTC. This translates into CASSLDPGGGSAAKNIQYF. The chain recombines TRBV11-3 with TRBJ2-4; maybe TRBD2 (7 bases). CDR3 size: 19 residues. The germline V gene encodes CDR1 SGHNT and CDR2 YENEEA. V lost 0 bases and J lost 1, with 19 bases in between.

This clone was recorded once. The genes are TRBV6-4 and TRBJ2-2; D might be TRBD1 (5 bases). CDR1 MRHNA and CDR2 SNTAGT come from the germline V gene. The V end lost 5 bases, the J end lost 2 bases, and 9 bases lay between the germline ends. This CDR3 region has 14 residues. Here the CDR3 reads CASSTDTNTGELFF. The CDR3 DNA follows: TGTGCCAGCAGTACGGACACAAACACCGGGGAGCTGTTTTTT.

The chain has TRBV6-5 and TRBJ2-7, with D hard to call. Looked up from germline, CDR1 is MNHEY and CDR2 is SVGAGI. CDR3 length: 12 residues. Trimming removed 5 bases at V and 3 bases at J, with 8 bases between. The CDR3 loop reads CASSREIYEQYF. In DNA, the CDR3 is TGTGCCAGCAGTCGAGAGATCTACGAGCAGTACTTC.

This chain links TRBV5-4 with TRBJ2-5, with TRBD2 identical over 14 bases. J lost 1 base, V lost 3 bases, and 8 bases had no gene match. Germline CDR1 SGHNT, CDR2 YYREEE (reference sequence). The CDR3 totals 18 residues. CDR3 DNA: TGTGCCAGCAGCTCCGGACTAGCGGGGGGATCCGTCCAAGAGACCCAGTACTTC. Translating it yields CASSSGLAGGSVQETQYF.

The chain employs TRBV28 and TRBJ2-2, with 12 nucleotides matching TRBD2. The CDR3 is 17 residues long. The germline CDR1 and CDR2 sequences are MDHEN and SYDVKM. The trim removed 0 bases at V and 6 bases at J, leaving 5 bases unmatched. The DNA for the CDR3 is TGTGCCAGCAGTTTATGGACTAGCGGGAGTGGAGCCGGGGAGCTGTTTTTT. It codes for CASSLWTSGSGAGELFF.

The genes are TRBV10-3 and TRBJ2-7; weak D call: TRBD1 (6 bases). The germline V gene encodes CDR1 ENHRY and CDR2 SYGVKD. CDR3 length equals 13 residues. Trimming removed 3 bases at V and 3 bases at J, with 9 bases between. In DNA form, the CDR3 reads TGTGCCATCAGTGACCGCAGGGGCTACGAGCAGTACTTC. Its protein product is CAISDRRGYEQYF.

V gene TRBV27 combines with J gene TRBJ2-1, with 8 positions matching TRBD2. V was clipped by 10 bases and J by 10 bases; unmatched bases: 15. The CDR3 spans 14 residues. Germline loops: CDR1 MNHEY, CDR2 SMNVEV (reference sequence). The CDR3 loop reads CATSGVAGGREQFF. DNA of the CDR3: TGTGCCACCTCGGGGGTGGCGGGAGGCAGAGAGCAGTTCTTC.

With respect to this clone: One end of the junction fails to match germline, which may point to a read error. The chain links TRBV29-1 to TRBJ2-5, with 12 positions matching TRBD2. CDR1 is SQVTM, CDR2 ANQGSEA, per germline. The CDR3 is made up of 15 amino acids. The CDR3 DNA follows: TGCAGCGCTGAAGACGGGACTAGCGGGCAAGAGACCCAGTACTTC. Its translation: CSAEDGTSGQETQYF.

CDR3 region: CASSLRTSGGRRETQYF. The DNA of the CDR3 is TGTGCCAGCAGCTTAAGGACTAGCGGGGGGCGAAGGGAGACCCAGTACTTC. The V and J genes are TRBV11-2 and TRBJ2-5; 14 positions agree with TRBD2. The germline gives CDR1 SGHAT, CDR2 FQNNGV. Trimming took 2 bases from V and 5 from J; bases not matched to a gene: 7. CDR3 length: 17 residues.

The CDR3 loop is CASSQDGQGRALNQPQHF. The DNA for the CDR3 is TGCGCCAGCAGCCAAGATGGGCAGGGGAGAGCCCTCAATCAGCCCCAGCATTTT. J is TRBJ1-5 and V is TRBV4-1, with D possibly being TRBD1 (6 bases). Trimming removed 0 bases at V and 3 bases at J, with 18 bases between. There are 18 residues in the CDR3. The germline gives CDR1 MGHRA, CDR2 YSYEKL.

The chain uses TRBV6-5 and TRBJ2-2, with 9 positions matching TRBD1. Germline V gene data show CDR1 as MNHEY and CDR2 as SVGAGI. The CDR3 loop spans 14 amino acids. The J segment lost 4 bases and the V segment lost 6 bases, leaving 3 bases of the junction unmatched. CDR3 sequence reads: CASSRDRVTGELFF. For the CDR3, the DNA is TGTGCCAGCAGCCGGGACAGGGTCACCGGGGAGCTGTTTTTT.

This clone showed up many times. V gene TRBV5-1 combines with J gene TRBJ1-2, with a possible D match to TRBD1 (5 bases). The V end lost 4 bases, the J end lost 8 bases, and 15 bases lay between the germline ends. Per germline, CDR1 SGHRS and CDR2 YFSETQ. The CDR3 sequence is 13 residues long. The CDR3, as DNA: TGCGCCAGCAGCCCTACAGGAGATAGGGGCTACACCTTC. The encoded protein is CASSPTGDRGYTF.

This sequence joins TRBV7-2 and TRBJ1-2; D might be TRBD1 (5 bases). V lost 3 bases to trimming and J lost 4 bases, with 9 bases between them. The CDR3 is 13 residues long. Germline CDR1 reads SGHTA; CDR2 reads FQGNSA. The CDR3 DNA is TGTGCCAGCAGCTTCCCAGGGCCCTATGGCTACACCTTC. Its translation: CASSFPGPYGYTF.

The chain links TRBV7-6 to TRBJ1-6; D might be TRBD1 (6 bases). Trimming left V 4 bases short and J 5 bases short, with 15 bases between. Germline V gene lookup returns CDR1 SGHVS and CDR2 FNYEAQ. The CDR3 extends over 16 amino acids. In DNA, the CDR3 is TGTGCCAGCAGCTCCGATCTCAACAGGGATAATTCACCCCTCCACTTT. Protein sequence: CASSSDLNRDNSPLHF. Supplemented by reference TRBV7-6 and TRBJ1-6, the full variable domain reads GAGVSQSPRYKVTKRGQDVALRCDPISGHVSLYWYRQALGQGPEFLTYFNYEAQQDKSGLPNDRFSAERPEGSISTLTIQRTEQRDSAMYRCASSSDLNRDNSPLHFGNGTRLTVT.

This chain connects TRBV5-6 to TRBJ2-3; D perhaps matches TRBD2 (5 bases). V was shortened by 0 bases and J by 6 bases, with 14 bases between the two germline ends. This CDR3 is built from 15 residues. The germline V gene has CDR1 SGHDT and CDR2 YYEEEE. The CDR3, as DNA: TGTGCCAGCAGCTTGGGGCCCGGGGATTCGGATACGCAGTATTTT. This translates into CASSLGPGDSDTQYF.

This sequence joins TRBV6-2 or TRBV6-3 and TRBJ1-1, with 7 bases aligning to TRBD1. Germline V gene lookup returns CDR1 MNHEY and CDR2 SVGEGT. CDR3 length: 18 residues. J was trimmed by 5 bases and V by 0 bases; bases with no gene match: 15. The CDR3 is CASSYSSRDSRGQTEAFF. The CDR3 nucleotides read TGTGCCAGCAGTTACTCGAGCCGGGACAGCCGAGGGCAAACTGAAGCTTTCTTT.

The chain has TRBV10-3 and TRBJ2-2; a possible D gene is TRBD1 (5 bases). Trimming shortened V by 0 bases and J by 3 bases, and 11 bases separated the two germline ends. The CDR3 covers 16 residues. CDR1 ENHRY and CDR2 SYGVKD come from the germline V gene. The CDR3 loop is CAISESITGDTGELFF. CDR3 nucleotides: TGTGCCATCAGTGAGTCGATAACAGGAGACACCGGGGAGCTGTTTTTT.

The V call is TRBV5-1, the J call TRBJ2-7, with a possible D match to TRBD1 (5 bases). V was clipped by 0 bases and J by 5 bases, with 12 bases between them. Germline CDR1 is SGHRS and CDR2 is YFSETQ. This CDR3 is 14 amino acids long. The CDR3 sequence: CASSLGRDRDEQYV. The CDR3 DNA reads as TGCGCCAGCAGCTTGGGCAGGGATCGGGACGAGCAGTACGTC.

This chain connects TRBV25-1 to TRBJ2-3; 7 nucleotides line up with TRBD2. The CDR3 totals 16 residues. The germline CDR1 and CDR2 sequences are MGHDK and SYGVNS. After removal of 10 bases from V and 0 bases from J, the junction contained 13 bases not matched to a gene. CDR3 protein: CATTTTRSGSTDTQYF. Written as DNA, the CDR3 is TGTGCCACCACCACCACTCGTAGCGGGAGCACAGATACGCAGTATTTT.

The gene calls are TRBV9 and TRBJ1-3; 9 bases map to TRBD1. The CDR3 covers 18 residues. The V gene's germline CDR1 is SGDLS and CDR2 YYNGEE. V gave up 3 bases and J gave up 0 bases; unmatched junction bases: 10. CDR3 amino acids: CASSDSRDRALSGNTIYF. The CDR3 nucleotides are TGTGCCAGCAGCGATTCCCGGGACAGGGCCCTCTCTGGAAACACCATATATTTT.

The V and J genes are TRBV27 and TRBJ2-1, with unresolved D. V gave up 3 bases and J gave up 10 bases, with 13 bases separating them. Germline values: CDR1 MNHEY, CDR2 SMNVEV (reference sequence). This CDR3 has 13 residues. The DNA for the CDR3 is TGTGCCAGCAGTTTTAGCCGCCTGGAGGAGCAGTTCTTC. This translates into CASSFSRLEEQFF.